This T cell receptor (beta chain) was sequenced during a study of blood T cell repertoires in COVID-19. About the research overall: Italy, Spain and the United States were the sources of the convalescent and acute COVID-19 samples.

The CDR3 is 18 amino acids. Germline V lookup: CDR1 LNHNV, CDR2 YYDKDF (reference sequence). V lost 0 bases to trimming and J lost 0 bases, with 15 bases between them. The method was immunoSEQ multiplex PCR; TCRdb's version includes in-frame clones alone and lacks a portion of them. The sample holds around 120,000 clones, 85% to 90% seen once. This receptor was taken from a woman in her seventies with acute or convalescent COVID-19. The chain is built from TRBV15 and TRBJ1-3; perhaps TRBD1 as D (6 bases). Sequencing was performed on peripheral blood. The CDR3 DNA reads TGTGCCACCAGCAGAGATCGCTCTGGGACACCCTCTGGAAACACCATATATTTT. This codes for CATSRDRSGTPSGNTIYF.